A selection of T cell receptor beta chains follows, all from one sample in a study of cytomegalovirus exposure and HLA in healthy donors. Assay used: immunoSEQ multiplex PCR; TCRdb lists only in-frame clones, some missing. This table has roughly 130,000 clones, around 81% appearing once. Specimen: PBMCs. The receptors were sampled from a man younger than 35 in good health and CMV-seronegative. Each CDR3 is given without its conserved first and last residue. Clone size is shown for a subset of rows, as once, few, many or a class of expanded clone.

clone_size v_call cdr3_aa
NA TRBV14 ASSQAGQGGGYT
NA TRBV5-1 ASSSGQEGSGEQF
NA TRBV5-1 ASSQSPGHFNTGELF
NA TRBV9 ASSAGHKNTEAF
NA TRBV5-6 ASSLGGQADGYT
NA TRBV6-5 ASSYEWGRTYNEQF
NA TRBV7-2 ASSYEGAFRGNTIY
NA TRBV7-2 ASSQRQGGYEQY
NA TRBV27 ASSLTSNYGYT
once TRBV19 ASRPASQGSAEAF
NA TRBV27 ASSPAGGLYGYT
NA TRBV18 ASSPRTGVDYGYT
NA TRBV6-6 ASSYSGGAGDEQF
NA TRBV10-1 ASSDGTGLGGANVLT
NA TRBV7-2 ASSLLGVPDTQY
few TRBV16 ASSHRNTEAF
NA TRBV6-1 ASRLAGGLETQY
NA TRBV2 ASSFTGYNQPQH
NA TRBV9 ASSVQAEAF
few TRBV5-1 ASSRTGANEKLF
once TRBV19 ASSIGQGYQPQH
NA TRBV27 ASSLLYRGPLMYGYT
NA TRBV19 AANEPNSPLH
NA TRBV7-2 AGRRDLGDSPLH